A single T cell receptor beta chain is shown here with its context. This entry is derived from a study of radiotherapy plus CTLA-4 blockade in lung cancer. The germline V gene encodes CDR1 SNHLY and CDR2 FYNNEI. Trimming took 6 bases from V and 0 from J; bases not matched to a gene: 4. CDR3 length: 15 amino acids. The repertoire was sequenced with immunoSEQ multiplex PCR; TCRdb's copy has only in-frame clones and lacks some. The data hold some 98,000 clones, with around 83% observed a single time. This chain links TRBV2 with TRBJ2-2; TRBD2 agrees at 7 bases. The TCR originated in a human donor with non-small cell lung cancer who had a partial response to radiotherapy plus ipilimumab. Sample: peripheral blood, taken from a patient treated with radiotherapy plus ipilimumab. CDR3: CASRGGVANTGELFF. The CDR3 DNA is TGTGCCAGCAGGGGGGGGGTTGCGAACACCGGGGAGCTGTTTTTT.